This T cell receptor (beta chain) originates from a study of blood T cell repertoires in COVID-19 (dated by TCRdb to 2020 to 2022). For the study in its entirety: The collaborator samples originated in the United States, Italy and Spain and spanned the acute and convalescent phases of COVID-19. Where available, HLA class I and class II types were taken from metadata supplied by the sample provider and were not determined by assay-based typing. The sample metadata nearly always contained a de-identified subject ID, COVID-19 status, age in years and sex. The samples were drawn from the first 160 participants of the ongoing ImmuneRACE study and from 950 to 1,500 subjects provided by 6 global collaborators. The material from the prospective study consisted of cDNA or gDNA derived from T cells, B-cell-depleted T cells, or PBMCs. The dataset comprised deeply sampled blood TCRbeta repertoires from subjects exposed to, actively infected with, or recovered from COVID-19. A freely available public database, intended as a resource for researchers studying the immune response to SARS-CoV-2, is where the repertoires were released. The paper's findings and limits, for the study overall: The amount of clinical and demographic metadata varied by source and participant and was provided uncurated.

On this clone itself: The antigen it recognizes is unknown. The sample holds no much larger clone one base away, and base qualities are not on file.

TCRbeta CDR3 regions were amplified from genomic DNA by means of the immunoSEQ Assay, a bias-controlled multiplex PCR. As for the authors' bioinformatics: The number of nucleated cells in each sample was estimated by amplification of reference gene primers within the assay. Sequence reads were collapsed and filtered to measure the absolute abundance of every unique TCRbeta CDR3 rearrangement. Productive Simpson clonality was computed per sample as the square root of Simpson's diversity index over productive rearrangements. TCRdb stores this immuneACCESS table with in-frame sequences only. Part of the clones is absent; in the studies checked, under half of the shortfall reflects unresolved V genes, and no reason is known for the rest. V and J calls and clone size are copied from that table; D and trimming were computed from the DNA. The sample table holds roughly 500,000 clones, of which about 85% were seen once. The ten largest clonotypes hold 8% to 9.5% of the sample.

Trimming accounts for 2 bases at V and 0 bases at J, while the number of junction bases matched to no gene is 21. CDR3 length: 22 amino acids, cysteine to phenylalanine. Here the CDR3 DNA is all that survives: 66 bases in frame from base 1. The germline V gene (reference sequence) gives CDR1 as LGHDT and CDR2 as YNNKEL. In the prospective study, participants were about 18 to 100 years old, resided in fewer than 25 geographic areas of the United States, and were enrolled through a virtual design. Cohort assignment in the prospective study relied on participant-reported clinical history from a screening survey and a study questionnaire. ImmuneRACE Cohort 3 recovered participants were defined by two consecutive negative NP/OP PCR tests, healthcare professional clearance, or symptom resolution. In the prospective study, whole blood, serum and a nasopharyngeal or oropharyngeal swab were collected from each participant by mobile phlebotomists. Over a roughly two-month period, participants in the prospective study had the option of providing additional blood draws and questionnaires. Blood samples from the prospective study were shipped frozen or at room temperature prior to DNA extraction.

The V and J genes are TRBV3-1 (or the pseudogene TRBV3-2) and TRBJ2-1; TRBD2 agrees with 8 junctional bases. The source is a woman aged 60-75 years who had recovered from COVID-19. Sequenced input: PBMCs or T cells enriched from blood (not recorded which). The CDR3 protein is CASSQRGGAGRSNKLSYNEQFF. The sequenced DNA: TGTGCCAGCAGCCAACGGGGGGGCGCAGGGAGATCCAACAAGCTCTCCTACAATGAGCAGTTCTTC.